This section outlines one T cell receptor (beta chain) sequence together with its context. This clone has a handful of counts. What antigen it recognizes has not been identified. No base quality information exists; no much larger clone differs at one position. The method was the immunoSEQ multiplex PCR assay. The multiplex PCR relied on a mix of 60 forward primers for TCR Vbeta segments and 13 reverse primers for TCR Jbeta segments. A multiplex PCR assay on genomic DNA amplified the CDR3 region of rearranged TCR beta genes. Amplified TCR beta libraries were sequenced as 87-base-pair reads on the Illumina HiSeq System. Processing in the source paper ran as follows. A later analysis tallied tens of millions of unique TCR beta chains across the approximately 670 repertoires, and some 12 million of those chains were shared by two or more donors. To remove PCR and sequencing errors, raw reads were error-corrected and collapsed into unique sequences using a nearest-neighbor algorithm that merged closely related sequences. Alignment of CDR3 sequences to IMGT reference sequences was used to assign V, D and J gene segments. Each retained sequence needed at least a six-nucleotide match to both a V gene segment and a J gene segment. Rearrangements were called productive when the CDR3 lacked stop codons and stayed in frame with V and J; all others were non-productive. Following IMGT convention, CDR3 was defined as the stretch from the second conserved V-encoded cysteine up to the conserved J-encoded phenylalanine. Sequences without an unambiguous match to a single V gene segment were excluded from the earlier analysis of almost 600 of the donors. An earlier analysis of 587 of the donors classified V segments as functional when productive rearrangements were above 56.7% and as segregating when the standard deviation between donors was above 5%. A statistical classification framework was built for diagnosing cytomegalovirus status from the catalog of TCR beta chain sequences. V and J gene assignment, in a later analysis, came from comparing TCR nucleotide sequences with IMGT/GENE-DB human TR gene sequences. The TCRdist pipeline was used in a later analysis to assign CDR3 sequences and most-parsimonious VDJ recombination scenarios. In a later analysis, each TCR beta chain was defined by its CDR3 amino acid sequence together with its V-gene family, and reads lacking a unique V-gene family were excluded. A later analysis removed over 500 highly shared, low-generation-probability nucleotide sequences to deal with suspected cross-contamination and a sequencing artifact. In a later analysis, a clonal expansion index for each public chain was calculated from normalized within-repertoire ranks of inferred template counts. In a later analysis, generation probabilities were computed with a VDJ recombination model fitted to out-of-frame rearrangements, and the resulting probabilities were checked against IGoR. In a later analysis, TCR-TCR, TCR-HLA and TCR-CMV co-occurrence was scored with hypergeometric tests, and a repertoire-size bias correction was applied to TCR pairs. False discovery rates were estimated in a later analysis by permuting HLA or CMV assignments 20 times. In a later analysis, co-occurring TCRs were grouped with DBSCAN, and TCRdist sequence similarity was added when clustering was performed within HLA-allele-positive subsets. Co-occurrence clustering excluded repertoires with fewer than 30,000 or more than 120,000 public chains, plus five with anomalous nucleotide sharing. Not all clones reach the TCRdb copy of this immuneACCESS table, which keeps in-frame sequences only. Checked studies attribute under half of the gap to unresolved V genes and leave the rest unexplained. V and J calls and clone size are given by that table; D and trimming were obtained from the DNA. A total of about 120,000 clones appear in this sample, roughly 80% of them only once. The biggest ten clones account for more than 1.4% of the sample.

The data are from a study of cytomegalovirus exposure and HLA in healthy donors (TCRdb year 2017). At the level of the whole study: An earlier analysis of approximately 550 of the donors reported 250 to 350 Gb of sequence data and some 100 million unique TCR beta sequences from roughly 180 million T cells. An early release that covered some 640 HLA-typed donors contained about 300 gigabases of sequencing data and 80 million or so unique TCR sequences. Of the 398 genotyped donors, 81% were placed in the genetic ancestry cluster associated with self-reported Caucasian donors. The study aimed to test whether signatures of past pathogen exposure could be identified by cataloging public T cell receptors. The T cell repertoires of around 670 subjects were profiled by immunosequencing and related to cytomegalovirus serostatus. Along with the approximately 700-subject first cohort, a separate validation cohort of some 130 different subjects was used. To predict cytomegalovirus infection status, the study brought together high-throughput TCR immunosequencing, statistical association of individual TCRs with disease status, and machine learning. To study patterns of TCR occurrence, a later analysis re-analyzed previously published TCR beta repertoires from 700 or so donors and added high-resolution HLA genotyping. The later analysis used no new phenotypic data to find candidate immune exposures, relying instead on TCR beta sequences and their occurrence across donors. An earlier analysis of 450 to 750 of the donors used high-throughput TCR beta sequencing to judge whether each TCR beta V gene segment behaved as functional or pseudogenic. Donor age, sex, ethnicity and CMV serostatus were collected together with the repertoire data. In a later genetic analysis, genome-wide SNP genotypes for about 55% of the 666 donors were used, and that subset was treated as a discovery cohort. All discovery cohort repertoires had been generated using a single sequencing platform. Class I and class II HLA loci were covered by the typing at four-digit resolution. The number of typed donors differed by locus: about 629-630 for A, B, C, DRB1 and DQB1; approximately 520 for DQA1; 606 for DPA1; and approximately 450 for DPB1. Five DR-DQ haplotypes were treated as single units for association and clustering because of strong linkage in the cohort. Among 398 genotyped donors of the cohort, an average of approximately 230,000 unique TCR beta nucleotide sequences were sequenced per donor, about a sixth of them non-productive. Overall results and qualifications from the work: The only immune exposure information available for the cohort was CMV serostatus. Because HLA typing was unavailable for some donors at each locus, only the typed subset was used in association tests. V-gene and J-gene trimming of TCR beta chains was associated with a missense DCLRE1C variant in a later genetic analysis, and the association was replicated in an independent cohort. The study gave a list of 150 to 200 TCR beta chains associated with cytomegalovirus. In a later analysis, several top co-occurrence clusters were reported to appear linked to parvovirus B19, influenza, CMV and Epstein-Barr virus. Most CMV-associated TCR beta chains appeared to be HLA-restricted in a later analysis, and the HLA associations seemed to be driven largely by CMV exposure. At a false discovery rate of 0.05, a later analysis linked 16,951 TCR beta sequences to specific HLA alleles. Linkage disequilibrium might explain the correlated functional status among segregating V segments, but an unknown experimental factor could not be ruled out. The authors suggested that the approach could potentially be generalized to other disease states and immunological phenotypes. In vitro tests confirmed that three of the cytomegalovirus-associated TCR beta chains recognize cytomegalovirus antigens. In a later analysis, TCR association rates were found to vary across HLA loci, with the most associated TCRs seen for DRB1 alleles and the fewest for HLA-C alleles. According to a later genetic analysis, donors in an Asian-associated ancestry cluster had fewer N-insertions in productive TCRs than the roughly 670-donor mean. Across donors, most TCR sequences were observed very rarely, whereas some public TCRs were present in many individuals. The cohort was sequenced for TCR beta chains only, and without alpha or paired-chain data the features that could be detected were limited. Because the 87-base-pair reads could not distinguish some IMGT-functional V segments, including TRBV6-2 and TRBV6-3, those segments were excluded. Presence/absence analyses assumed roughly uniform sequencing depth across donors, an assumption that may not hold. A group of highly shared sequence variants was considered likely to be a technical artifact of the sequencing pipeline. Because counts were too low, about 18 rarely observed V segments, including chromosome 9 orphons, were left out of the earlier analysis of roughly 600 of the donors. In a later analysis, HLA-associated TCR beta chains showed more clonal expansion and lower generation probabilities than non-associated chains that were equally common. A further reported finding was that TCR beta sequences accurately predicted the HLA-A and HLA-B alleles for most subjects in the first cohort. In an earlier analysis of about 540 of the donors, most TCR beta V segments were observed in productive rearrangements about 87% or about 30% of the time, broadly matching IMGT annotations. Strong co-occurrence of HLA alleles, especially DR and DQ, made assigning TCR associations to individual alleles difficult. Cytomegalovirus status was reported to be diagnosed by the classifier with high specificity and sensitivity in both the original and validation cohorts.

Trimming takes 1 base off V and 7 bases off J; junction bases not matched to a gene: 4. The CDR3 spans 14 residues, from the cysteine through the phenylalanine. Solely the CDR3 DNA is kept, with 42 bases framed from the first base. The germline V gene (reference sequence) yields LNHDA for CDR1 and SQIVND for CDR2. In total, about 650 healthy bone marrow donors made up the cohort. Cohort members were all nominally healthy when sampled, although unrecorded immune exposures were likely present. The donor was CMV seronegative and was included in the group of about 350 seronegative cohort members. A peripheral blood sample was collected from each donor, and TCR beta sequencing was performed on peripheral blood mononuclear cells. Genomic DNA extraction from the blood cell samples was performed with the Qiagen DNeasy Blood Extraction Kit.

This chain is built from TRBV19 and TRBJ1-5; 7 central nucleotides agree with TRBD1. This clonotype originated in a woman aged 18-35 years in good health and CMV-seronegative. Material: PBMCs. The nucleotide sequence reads TGTGCCAGTAGTATAGCAGGGGACAGACAGCCCCAGCATTTT. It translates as CASSIAGDRQPQHF.